This T cell receptor beta chain was recovered during a study of blood T cell repertoires in COVID-19. J lost 0 bases, V lost 8 bases, and 10 bases had no gene match. CDR1 and CDR2 (germline): SGHRS, YFSETQ. The CDR3 covers 15 residues. Clones were sequenced by immunoSEQ multiplex PCR, and TCRdb holds only the in-frame ones, with some missing. The sample has about 320,000 clones, 88% seen once; the top ten hold less than 6.5%. Sequencing used PBMCs or T cells enriched from blood (not recorded which). The chain links TRBV5-1 to TRBJ1-1; 7 bases map to TRBD1. This clonotype originated in a man aged 25-45 years who had recovered from COVID-19. The CDR3 reads CASSEGAGMNTEAFF. DNA of the CDR3: TGCGCCAGTTCCGAGGGGGCTGGGATGAACACTGAAGCTTTCTTT.